What follows describes a single TCR beta chain. Its specific antigen is unknown. Base quality data are lacking; no much larger clone is found one base away. The sample's time point, from its label and the paper: cells obtained before transplantation from donor or recipient. CD3+CD4+ and CD3+CD8+ populations were FACS-sorted from unstimulated pre-transplant donor and recipient cells taken from spleen or lymph nodes. The sample belongs to a study of graft-versus-host responses after intestinal transplantation (dated by TCRdb to 2020 to 2023). As for the study more broadly: Recipients received multivisceral, liver-intestinal, or isolated intestinal transplants. Every recipient was given anti-thymocyte globulin induction, then maintenance tacrolimus and steroids for around three years. After intestinal transplantation, graft-versus-host and host-versus-graft alloreactive T cell clones were followed in the graft, circulation and bone marrow using bulk TCR-beta CDR3 sequencing. Alloreactive clones were identified by sequencing pre-transplant mixed lymphocyte reaction products and comparing them with unstimulated pre-transplant donor and recipient T cells. The cohort enrolled around 25 intestinal transplant recipients including one retransplant, and a few patients lacking pretransplant specimens were excluded. Donor T cell macrochimerism was defined as a peak of at least 4% donor T cells among recipient peripheral blood mononuclear cells. Samples from a few later patients were sequenced in-house on an Illumina MiSeq with MiXCR processing rather than by the commercial service.

The receptor library was made with the immunoSEQ multiplex PCR assay. For most patients, genomic DNA was isolated using the Qiagen DNeasy Blood and Tissue Kit and was shipped frozen to Adaptive Biotechnologies for TCR sequencing. For most patients, genomic DNA was subjected to high-throughput TCR-beta CDR3 sequencing by Adaptive Biotechnologies. Per the original workflow: TCR sequencing data were retrieved from Adaptive's ImmunoSEQ software for around 20 patients, whereas a few other patients were processed with MiXCR and VDJtools. To correct CD4 versus CD8 sorting errors, any sequence found in both subsets at a frequency ratio below 5:1 was removed. CDR3 nucleotide sequences shared by donor and recipient were removed because the origin of these sequences could not be assigned. Alloreactive clones required at least 2-fold expansion over unstimulated cells and minimum CFSE-low frequency of 0.002% (template counts) or 0.001% (read counts). Mappable clones were those detected in sequenced pre-transplant spleen, lymph node, or MLR CFSE-low populations of the donor or recipient. The cumulative frequency of alloreactive clones was calculated as a percentage of all sequences, weighted by copy number. TCRdb provides this immuneACCESS table in a form limited to in-frame rearrangements. Some clones are lacking; in checked studies, under half of them reflect an unresolved V gene, and why the rest are absent is not known. V and J calls and clone size are those listed in that table; D and trimming were worked out from the DNA. This sample gives about 47,000 clones in total; roughly 95% of them show up just once. Of the sample, approximately 0.2% is held by the ten largest clones.

General findings and caveats noted by the study authors: GvH clones were found in recipient bone marrow, and some of the GvH clones appeared earlier in ileal mucosa or blood, which is consistent with an intestinal mucosal origin. The conclusions were limited by the relatively low number and heterogeneity of the intestinal transplant patients. In patients with donor T cell macrochimerism, the allografts had high GvH to HvG T cell clonal ratios. Early after transplant, declines in HvG clones were associated with peak levels of circulating GvH clones.

The source was unstimulated CD8+ T cells sorted from spleen or lymph node cells, collected before transplant. The source is a human donor who was the organ donor for an intestinal transplant.

The sequenced DNA: TGTGCCAGCAGCCCGCCCGGGCAGGGCTTCACTGAAGCTTTCTTT. Its product reads: CASSPPGQGFTEAFF. Here the chain combines TRBV28 and TRBJ1-1, with a tentative D gene TRBD1 over 5 matching bases. There are 15 amino acids in the CDR3, from cysteine to phenylalanine inclusive. Only CDR3 DNA is held: 45 bases, read in frame from base 1. At the junction V is shortened by 6 bases and J by 4 bases, with 18 bases in between. CDR1 MDHEN and CDR2 SYDVKM are derived from the germline V gene. The reference TRBV28 and TRBJ1-1 proteins fill in what lies around the CDR3, so the full variable domain reads DVKVTQSSRYLVKRTGEKVFLECVQDMDHENMFWYRQDPGLGLRLIYFSYDVKMKEKGDIPEGYSVSREKKERFSLILESASTNQTSMYLCASSPPGQGFTEAFFGQGTRLTVV.